One and the same sample provided the 8 T cell receptor beta chains below, sequenced in a study of regulatory T cells in long-lasting Graves disease. As to time point: newly diagnosed GD, antithyroid drugs for less than 3 months. PBMC RNA served as the TCR library source. Arm-PCR of CDR3 regions and iRepertoire HTBI primers were used to build TCR beta libraries. TCRdb ran MiXCR on the multiplex PCR reads and lists one entry per CDR3 protein. The data contain over 500,000 distinct CDR3 sequences, under 20% of them singletons. The sample was also linked to a second study, of T cells in Graves' hyperthyroidism and ophthalmopathy.

The sample consisted of peripheral blood mononuclear cells (PBMCs), taken at new diagnosis, from a patient treated with antithyroid drugs. The receptor set was obtained from a woman in her twenties or thirties with Graves disease.

V is TRBV27 and J is TRBJ2-7, with 7 bases fitting TRBD1. V dropped 4 bases and J dropped 6; count of bases not matched to a gene: 3. The CDR3 has 12 residues. Germline lookup yields CDR1 MNHEY and CDR2 SMNVEV (reference sequence). The CDR3 DNA sequence: TGTGCCAGCAGTTCCGGGACAGTCGAGCAGTACTTC. The encoded protein is CASSSGTVEQYF.

This clonotype was seen only a few times. The CDR3 region has the DNA TGTGCCAGCATCCTTGGACAGGGGGCAGGCACCGGGGAGCTGTTTTTT. As protein: CASILGQGAGTGELFF. The rearrangement joins TRBV7-2 to TRBJ2-2; the match to TRBD1 covers 11 bases. With 7 bases clipped from V and 4 bases from J, the junction kept 8 bases outside the gene matches. The CDR3 is 16 amino acids. Germline assignment: CDR1 SGHTA and CDR2 FQGNSA.

This clonotype was counted only a few times. V is TRBV3-1 and J is TRBJ2-5; D is tentatively TRBD1 or TRBD2 (5 bases each). CDR1 and CDR2 (germline): LGHDT, YNNKEL (reference sequence). The CDR3 is 14 residues long. V lost 1 base, J lost 3 bases, and 9 bases lay in between. CDR3 nucleotide sequence: TGTGCCAGCAGCCAAGTGGGGGTGAAAGAGACCCAGTACTTC. Protein: CASSQVGVKETQYF.

The table lists this clonotype with many counts. The chain employs TRBV2 and TRBJ1-1; D possibly corresponds to TRBD1 (5 bases). The CDR3 consists of 16 residues. With 8 bases removed from V and 5 bases from J, the gap between germline ends came to 24 bases. Per the germline V gene, CDR1 is SNHLY and CDR2 is FYNNEI. The CDR3 DNA is TGTGCCAGCGATCTCCCCGGTCGGGGGTTGAGGACTGAAGCTTTCTTT. Translating gives CASDLPGRGLRTEAFF.

This clonotype was seen at least ten times. The genes are TRBV5-1 and TRBJ2-1, with D unresolved. This CDR3 is built from 16 residues. The germline V gene encodes CDR1 SGHRS and CDR2 YFSETQ. Trimming removed 1 base at V and 2 bases at J, with 13 bases between. The CDR3 sequence is CASSLSKLLTYNEQFF. In DNA form, the CDR3 reads TGCGCCAGCAGCTTGTCTAAATTGTTAACCTACAATGAGCAGTTCTTC.

V usage is TRBV7-9 and J usage is TRBJ2-7; 7 positions match TRBD2. Germline lookup yields CDR1 SEHNR and CDR2 FQNEAQ (reference sequence). The CDR3 consists of 16 residues. J gave up 6 bases and V 4 bases, and 15 bases lay outside the gene matches. The CDR3 loop is CASSYPTPGAGLEQYF. CDR3 nucleotides: TGTGCCAGCAGCTACCCAACACCGGGAGCGGGGCTCGAGCAGTACTTC.

This clonotype has ten or more counts. V and J are TRBV28 and TRBJ1-4; a possible D gene is TRBD1 (5 bases). The CDR3 spans 13 residues. Between the trimmed V and J ends, which lost 4 bases and 8 bases, there was a span of 11 bases. Germline CDR1 MDHEN, CDR2 SYDVKM. The DNA for the CDR3 is TGTGCCAGCAGTTCCGAGTGGGGGGAAAAACTGTTTTTT. This encodes CASSSEWGEKLFF.

This clonotype has only a few counts. This chain connects TRBV12-3 or TRBV12-4 to TRBJ2-1; 10 bases fit TRBD2. The trim removed 5 bases at V and 9 bases at J, leaving 10 bases unmatched. There are 15 residues in the CDR3. The CDR3 DNA is TGTGCCAGCAGTCACTCTAGCGGGAGTATATTTGAGCAGTTCTTC. It codes for CASSHSSGSIFEQFF.